Listed below are T cell receptor beta chains from one sample, sequenced in a study of patients and donors after allogeneic stem cell transplantation. TCRdb reprocessed the RT-PCR reads with MiXCR, giving one entry per CDR3 protein. Counted here are about a million distinct CDR3 sequences, roughly 18% occurring once; the ten biggest clones make up under 6.5%. The source material was blood, either unsorted or a sorted T cell fraction (not recorded which). The receptor source for this set is a human donor who was either an allogeneic HSCT recipient or a stem cell or donor lymphocyte infusion donor (not recorded which). It is not recorded whose cells these are; they may come from a transplant donor. The CDR3 runs from the conserved cysteine through the conserved F or W. D genes are given only for firm matches. The size entry is marked missing in some rows and otherwise reads once, few, many or a size class.

TRBJ2-3 | - | TRBV5-1 | - | TGCGCCAGCAGCAAACAGGGACTCTTCACAGATACGCAGTATTTT | CASSKQGLFTDTQYF
TRBJ1-5 | once | TRBV19 | - | TGTGCCAGTAGTGCATGGGGTCAGCCCCAGCATTTT | CASSAWGQPQHF
TRBJ2-5 | - | TRBV4-2 | - | TGTGCCAGCAGCCAAGTAATGGGGGGGGCGGATAAAAACCAAGAGACCCAGTACTTC | CASSQVMGGADKNQETQYF
TRBJ2-3 | few | TRBV12-3/TRBV12-4 | TRBD2 | TGTGCCAGCAGTGTGACTAGCGGGGTCACAGATACGCAGTATTTT | CASSVTSGVTDTQYF
TRBJ2-1 | few | TRBV25-1 | - | TGTGCCAGCAGTGAAAGTTGGGGGGCAAATGAGCAGTTCTTC | CASSESWGANEQFF
TRBJ2-4 | - | TRBV3-1 | - | TGTGCCAGCAGCCAAGCCTCCGGTTTTGTCAAAAACATTCAGTACTTC | CASSQASGFVKNIQYF
TRBJ1-1 | - | TRBV27 | - | TGTGCCAGCAGTTTAGGGCAGGGGCTTGGGTGGACTGAAGCTTTCTTT | CASSLGQGLGWTEAFF
TRBJ2-1 | - | TRBV7-9 | TRBD1 | TGTGCCAGCAGCCGTCTCCGGGACAGGGCTTCCTACAATGAGCAGTTCTTC | CASSRLRDRASYNEQFF
TRBJ2-1 | - | TRBV20-1 | - | TGCAGTGCTAGAGCAGGGGACTACTACAATGAGCAGTTCTTC | CSARAGDYYNEQFF
TRBJ2-7 | few | TRBV5-1 | TRBD2 | TGCGCCAGCAGCCCCTCGAGCGGGAGGTCCTACGAGCAGTACTTC | CASSPSSGRSYEQYF
TRBJ2-1 | - | TRBV11-1 | TRBD2 | TGTGCCAGCAGCTTAACTAGGAGCGGGAGGTACTACAATGAGCAGTTCTTC | CASSLTRSGRYYNEQFF
TRBJ1-2 | few | TRBV20-1 | - | TGCAGTGCGCCCGCAGGCGGCCCTCTGCGCGGCTACACCTTC | CSAPAGGPLRGYTF
TRBJ2-5 | - | TRBV30 | - | TGTGCCTGCAGGGGATGGGGGAGCGAGACCCAGTACTTC | CACRGWGSETQYF
TRBJ2-1 | few | TRBV25-1 | TRBD2 | TGTGCCAGCAGTACTAGCGGGAGGGCCGGGTCTTGGGAGCAGTTCTTC | CASSTSGRAGSWEQFF
TRBJ2-2 | - | TRBV2 | - | TGTGCCAGCACCTTCACTGGCGCCGGGGAGCTGTTTTTT | CASTFTGAGELFF
TRBJ2-5 | few | TRBV13 | - | TGTGCCAGCAGGCAACTAGAGTCGGAGACCCAGTACTTC | CASRQLESETQYF
TRBJ2-1 | few | TRBV12-3/TRBV12-4 | TRBD2 | TGTGCCAGCAGTTCCACTAGCGGAGTCCTGCAGTTCTTC | CASSSTSGVLQFF
TRBJ1-4 | - | TRBV7-9 | - | TGTGCCAGCAGCCTCTGGGGCGGACGGATGACTAATGAAAAACTGTTTTTT | CASSLWGGRMTNEKLFF
TRBJ2-7 | many | TRBV12-3/TRBV12-4 | - | TGTGCCAGCAGTTTGATCCCAACTCCGACCTACGAGCAGTACTTC | CASSLIPTPTYEQYF
TRBJ2-1 | few | TRBV9 | TRBD1 | TGTGCCAGCAGCGACAGGGGGGAGTTGGATGAGCAGTTCTTC | CASSDRGELDEQFF
TRBJ1-1 | few | TRBV5-1 | - | TGCGCCAGCAGCTCACAGACCCCGAACACTGAAGCTTTCTTT | CASSSQTPNTEAFF
TRBJ2-1 | many | TRBV5-1 | - | TGCGCCAGCCTCCCTGTTGGCTCCTACAATGAGCAGTTCTTC | CASLPVGSYNEQFF
TRBJ1-2 | - | TRBV11-2 | - | TGTGCCAGCAGCTTAAGGCGGGGGGATTATGGCTACACCTTC | CASSLRRGDYGYTF
TRBJ2-7 | - | TRBV12-3/TRBV12-4 | - | TGTGCCAGCATCTTGGGCGGCTCCTACGAGCAGTACTTC | CASILGGSYEQYF
TRBJ2-1 | many | TRBV5-6 | - | TGTGCCAGCAGGCGCCGGGGCCTTGGAGAGGGCAATGAGCAGTTCTTC | CASRRRGLGEGNEQFF
TRBJ2-4 | - | TRBV9 | - | TGTGCCAGCAGCGGGCCGGGACTGGCTCCCCAAAACATTCAGTACTTC | CASSGPGLAPQNIQYF
TRBJ1-1 | few | TRBV7-9 | TRBD1 | TGTGCCAGCAGCCAACAGGGGGGAGGTGAAGCTTTCTTT | CASSQQGGGEAFF
TRBJ2-5 | - | TRBV21-1 | - | TGTGCCAGCAGCAAAGCAGGCTCAGGTCAGGGGGAGACCCAGTACTTC | CASSKAGSGQGETQYF
TRBJ2-7 | - | TRBV15 | TRBD2 | TGTGCCACCAGCTCCCGGGGGGCGGGAGGTTCCTACGAGCAGTACTTC | CATSSRGAGGSYEQYF
TRBJ1-2 | - | TRBV6-1 | - | TGTGCCAGCAGTCCTCAAAAAGGACGGATTAACTATGGCTACACCTTC | CASSPQKGRINYGYTF
TRBJ1-4 | few | TRBV9 | - | TGTGCCAGCAGCGTAGATACCAGGCCTAATGAAAAACTGTTTTTT | CASSVDTRPNEKLFF
TRBJ2-3 | many | TRBV5-6 | TRBD2 | TGTGCCAGCAGCTTGCTAGCGGGGTTGGCGGATACGCAGTATTTT | CASSLLAGLADTQYF
TRBJ2-7 | few | TRBV29-1 | - | TGCAGCGTTGCAGATCCAGCGACCTACGAGCAGTACTTC | CSVADPATYEQYF
TRBJ2-7 | - | TRBV4-2 | TRBD1 | TGTGCCAGCAGCCAAGAGACAGGGGGCATCCACGAGCAGTACTTC | CASSQETGGIHEQYF
TRBJ2-5 | - | TRBV12-3/TRBV12-4 | TRBD2 | TGTGCCAGCAGTTCCAAGACCAGGGAGGGTGGGGAGACCCAGTACTTC | CASSSKTREGGETQYF
TRBJ2-7 | - | TRBV10-2 | - | TGCGCCAGCAATGACCCGGGACTCGTTTCCTACGAGCAGTACTTC | CASNDPGLVSYEQYF
TRBJ1-2 | - | TRBV30 | - | TGTGCCAAAGCTTTACAACAAGTTGGTGGCTACACCTTC | CAKALQQVGGYTF
TRBJ1-1 | - | TRBV11-1 | - | TGTGCCAGCAGCCGGACCCTGCCCCTCAGGGGCAGGAACACTGAAGCTTTCTTT | CASSRTLPLRGRNTEAFF
TRBJ2-1 | - | TRBV11-3 | - | TGTGCCAGCAACCCTAGGTTCGGTGAGCAGTTCTTC | CASNPRFGEQFF
TRBJ2-7 | - | TRBV6-5 | - | TGTGCCAGCAGTTCCCGCCGGGCGGCAAATCGGGCCTACGAGCAGTACTTC | CASSSRRAANRAYEQYF
TRBJ2-1 | few | TRBV12-3/TRBV12-4 | - | TGTGCCAGCACCTCCATTGACAGGGAGCAGTTCTTC | CASTSIDREQFF
TRBJ1-1 | - | TRBV7-8 | - | TGTGCCAGCAGCTTAGCGGGGGACACAAGTACTGAAGCTTTCTTT | CASSLAGDTSTEAFF
TRBJ1-5 | few | TRBV6-1 | - | TGTGCCAGCACTTTCGGGGATGACAATCAGCCCCAGCATTTT | CASTFGDDNQPQHF
TRBJ2-1 | many | TRBV29-1 | - | TGCAGCGTTGATATCAGGGTGTACAATGAGCAGTTCTTC | CSVDIRVYNEQFF
TRBJ1-5 | few | TRBV12-3/TRBV12-4 | - | TGTGCCAGCAGTTTATGGACGAACGGGATGAGGGCCCAGCATTTT | CASSLWTNGMRAQHF
TRBJ2-1 | - | TRBV4-1 | TRBD2 | TGCGCCAGCAGCCAAGAGGGAGGGACTAGCGGGGGGTCGTCCTACAATGAGCAGTTCTTC | CASSQEGGTSGGSSYNEQFF
TRBJ1-4 | few | TRBV7-9 | TRBD1 | TGTGCCAGCAGCCCGGGGACCACAGGGGGAAATGAAAAACTGTTTTTT | CASSPGTTGGNEKLFF
TRBJ2-7 | - | TRBV7-6 | - | TGTGCCAGCAGCCGCACTAGGAATTTGTACGAGCAGTACTTC | CASSRTRNLYEQYF
TRBJ2-1 | - | TRBV7-3 | - | TGTGCCAGCAGCTCAACCGGGACTTCGGGTGATGAGCAGTTCTTC | CASSSTGTSGDEQFF
TRBJ1-4 | few | TRBV7-8 | - | TGTGCCAGCAGCCCCGACTCAGGGCAGGGCGAAAAACTGTTTTTT | CASSPDSGQGEKLFF